This is a list of T cell receptor beta chains from one sample in a study of T cell changes during pregnancy in multiple sclerosis. Sequencing was performed with immunoSEQ multiplex PCR; in TCRdb, only in-frame clones are kept and a portion is missing. The sample has roughly 100,000 clones; 80% to 95% are singletons. This sample comprised peripheral blood, obtained after pregnancy. The source is a female donor with multiple sclerosis, enrolled in a pregnancy study. Both conserved end residues are part of each CDR3. Each record gives: D gene, V gene, J gene, clone size, CDR3 protein, CDR3 DNA. The D gene is left open where the match is weak. Rows give clone size only sometimes, using once, few, many, or a class for an expanded clone.

>-|TRBV7-6|TRBJ2-7|-
CASSLGGGLEQYF
TGTGCCAGCAGCCTTGGAGGGGGCCTCGAGCAGTACTTC
>TRBD1|TRBV6-4|TRBJ1-1|-
CASRGTGDHEAFF
TGTGCCAGCAGGGGGACAGGGGACCATGAAGCTTTCTTT
>-|TRBV19|TRBJ1-5|-
CASSRVKGRDQPQHF
TGTGCCAGTAGTCGGGTGAAAGGGAGGGACCAGCCCCAGCATTTT
>-|TRBV5-4|TRBJ2-2|-
CASSSGNKPAGELFF
TGTGCCAGCAGCTCGGGTAACAAGCCCGCCGGGGAGCTGTTTTTT
>-|TRBV2|TRBJ2-5|-
CASGGSGETQYF
TGTGCCAGCGGGGGGTCGGGAGAGACCCAGTACTTC
>TRBD1|TRBV2|TRBJ1-2|-
CADRQGHGYTF
TGTGCCGACCGACAGGGGCATGGCTACACCTTC
>-|TRBV30|TRBJ1-2|-
CAWSVEVRWNYGYTF
TGTGCCTGGAGTGTGGAGGTCAGGTGGAACTATGGCTACACCTTC
>-|TRBV28|TRBJ2-6|-
CASSSAGANVLTF
TGTGCCAGCAGTTCGGCTGGGGCCAACGTCCTGACTTTC
>TRBD1|TRBV27|TRBJ1-6|-
CASSYRGPNSPLHF
TGTGCCAGCAGCTACAGGGGGCCTAATTCACCCCTCCACTTT
>-|TRBV6-1|TRBJ2-7|-
CASTGSGSYEQYF
TGTGCCAGCACAGGATCGGGGTCATACGAGCAGTACTTC
>TRBD2|TRBV2|TRBJ2-2|-
CASSESADLAVEGELFF
TGTGCCAGCAGTGAATCAGCCGACCTAGCGGTAGAGGGGGAGCTGTTTTTT
>-|TRBV19|TRBJ1-2|few
CASSMARGPYGYTF
TGTGCCAGTAGTATGGCGCGGGGCCCGTATGGCTACACCTTC
>-|TRBV5-5|TRBJ2-7|-
CASSPPRSSDSYEQYF
TGTGCCAGCAGCCCCCCAAGGAGCTCCGACTCTTACGAGCAGTACTTC
>TRBD2|TRBV5-4|TRBJ2-4|-
CASSKTSGRENIQYF
TGTGCCAGCAGCAAAACTAGCGGGAGAGAAAACATTCAGTACTTC
>-|TRBV27|TRBJ2-7|-
CASSPRGRDEQYF
TGTGCCAGCAGTCCAAGGGGCCGAGACGAGCAGTACTTC
>-|TRBV19|TRBJ1-2|few
CASRIGQNYGYTF
TGTGCCAGTAGGATCGGACAGAACTATGGCTACACCTTC
>TRBD2|TRBV19|TRBJ2-3|few
CASSVTSGVSDTQYF
TGTGCCAGTAGTGTGACTAGCGGGGTTTCAGATACGCAGTATTTT
>-|TRBV18|TRBJ1-1|-
CASSPSGTGFTEAFF
TGTGCCAGCTCACCATCAGGAACAGGGTTCACTGAAGCTTTCTTT
>-|TRBV9|TRBJ1-1|-
CASSETGKNTEAFF
TGTGCCAGCAGCGAGACAGGAAAGAACACTGAAGCTTTCTTT
>TRBD1|TRBV6-1|TRBJ1-2|-
CASSEGQGSSGYTF
TGTGCCAGCAGTGAGGGACAGGGTTCTTCGGGTTACACCTTC
>TRBD2|TRBV11-2|TRBJ2-1|-
CASSLGAGGLGSYNEQFF
TGTGCCAGCAGCTTAGGAGCGGGGGGGCTGGGGTCCTACAATGAGCAGTTCTTC
>-|TRBV25-1|TRBJ2-7|-
CASSELGSDYEQYF
TGTGCCAGCAGTGAACTCGGTAGCGACTACGAGCAGTACTTC
>TRBD1|TRBV5-6|TRBJ1-1|once
CASSLAGTANTEAFF
TGTGCCAGCAGCTTGGCTGGGACAGCGAACACTGAAGCTTTCTTT
>-|TRBV30|TRBJ1-1|-
CAWSVTGTEAFF
TGTGCCTGGAGTGTGACCGGGACAGAAGCTTTCTTT
>TRBD1|TRBV2|TRBJ2-7|-
CACRDRVYEQYF
TGTGCCTGCCGGGACAGGGTTTACGAGCAGTACTTC
>-|TRBV18|TRBJ1-1|-
CASSRSGEGNTEAFF
TGTGCCAGCTCACGCAGCGGCGAGGGGAACACTGAAGCTTTCTTT
>TRBD1|TRBV5-1|TRBJ2-3|-
CASSLDPGQGGFTQYF
TGCGCCAGCAGCTTGGATCCGGGACAGGGGGGATTTACGCAGTATTTT
>TRBD1|TRBV10-3|TRBJ2-1|-
CAIRGQGRSEQFF
TGTGCCATCAGAGGACAGGGGCGGTCTGAGCAGTTCTTC
>-|TRBV12-5|TRBJ2-1|-
CASGLFDNEQFF
TGTGCTAGTGGCCTTTTCGACAATGAGCAGTTCTTC
>-|TRBV6-6|TRBJ1-5|once
CASSRRVQPQHF
TGTGCCAGCAGTAGAAGAGTTCAGCCCCAGCATTTT
>TRBD2|TRBV5-1|TRBJ2-1|-
CASSPARGGIAGNEQFF
TGCGCCAGCAGCCCGGCTCGCGGCGGCATAGCGGGCAATGAGCAGTTCTTC
>TRBD1|TRBV30|TRBJ1-6|-
CAWTIRDRGFNSPLHF
TGTGCCTGGACCATCCGGGACAGGGGTTTTAATTCACCCCTCCACTTT
>TRBD2|TRBV5-8|TRBJ2-2|-
CASSPRLAGGPGTGELFF
TGTGCCAGCAGCCCCCGACTAGCGGGGGGGCCGGGCACCGGGGAGCTGTTTTTT